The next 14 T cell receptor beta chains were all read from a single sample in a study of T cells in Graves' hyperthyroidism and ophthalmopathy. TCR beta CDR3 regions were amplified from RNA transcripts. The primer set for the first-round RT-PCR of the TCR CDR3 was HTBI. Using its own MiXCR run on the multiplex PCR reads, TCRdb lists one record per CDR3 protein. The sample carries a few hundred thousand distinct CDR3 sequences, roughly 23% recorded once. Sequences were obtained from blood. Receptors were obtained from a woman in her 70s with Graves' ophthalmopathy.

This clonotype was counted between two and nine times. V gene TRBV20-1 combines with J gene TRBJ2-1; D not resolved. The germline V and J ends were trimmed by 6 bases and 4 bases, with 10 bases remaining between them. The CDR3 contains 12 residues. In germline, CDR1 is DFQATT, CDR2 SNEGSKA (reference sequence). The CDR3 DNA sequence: TGCAGTGCCCCGACTGTATACAATGAGCAGTTCTTC. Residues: CSAPTVYNEQFF.

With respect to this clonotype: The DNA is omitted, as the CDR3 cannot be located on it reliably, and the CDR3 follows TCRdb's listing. CDR3 sequence: CASRGWASGNVDWYF. V gene TRBV7-2 combines with J gene TRBJ2-5; the DNA was not used to check the table's D call, TRBD2. The length of the CDR3 is 15 amino acids, counting both ends. Germline values: CDR1 SGHTA, CDR2 FQGNSA.

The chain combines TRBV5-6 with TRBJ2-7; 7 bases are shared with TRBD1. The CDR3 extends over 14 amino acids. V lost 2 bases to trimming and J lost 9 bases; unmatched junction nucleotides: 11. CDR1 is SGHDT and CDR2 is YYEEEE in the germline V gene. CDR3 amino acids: CASSFVGQSQVQYF. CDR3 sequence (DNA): TGTGCCAGCAGCTTTGTGGGACAGTCTCAAGTGCAGTACTTC.

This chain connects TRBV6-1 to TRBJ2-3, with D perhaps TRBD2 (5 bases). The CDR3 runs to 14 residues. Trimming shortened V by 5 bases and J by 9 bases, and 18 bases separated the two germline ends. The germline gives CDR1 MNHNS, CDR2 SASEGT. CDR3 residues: CASSLGASPGTQYF. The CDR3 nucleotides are TGTGCCAGCAGTCTGGGAGCCTCTCCGGGGACGCAGTATTTT.

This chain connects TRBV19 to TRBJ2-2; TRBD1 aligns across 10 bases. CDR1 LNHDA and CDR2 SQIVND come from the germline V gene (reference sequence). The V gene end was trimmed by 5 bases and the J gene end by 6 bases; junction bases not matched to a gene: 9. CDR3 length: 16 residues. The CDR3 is CASSPPTGGVAGELFF. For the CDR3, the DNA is TGTGCCAGTAGTCCTCCGACAGGGGGCGTAGCCGGGGAGCTGTTTTTT.

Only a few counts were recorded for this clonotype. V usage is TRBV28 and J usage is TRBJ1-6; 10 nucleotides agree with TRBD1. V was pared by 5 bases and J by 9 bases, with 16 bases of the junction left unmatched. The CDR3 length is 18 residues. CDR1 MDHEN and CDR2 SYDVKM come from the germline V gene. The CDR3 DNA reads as TGTGCCAGCAGTCCGACAGGGGGCGCAGGGCCCCAGGGTTCACCCCTCCACTTT. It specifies CASSPTGGAGPQGSPLHF.

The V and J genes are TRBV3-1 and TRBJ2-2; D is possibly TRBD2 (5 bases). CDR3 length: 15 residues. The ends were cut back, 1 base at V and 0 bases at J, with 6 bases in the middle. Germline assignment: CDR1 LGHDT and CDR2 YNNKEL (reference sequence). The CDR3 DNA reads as TGTGCCAGCAGCCAAGTAGCGTCGAACACCGGGGAGCTGTTTTTT. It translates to CASSQVASNTGELFF.

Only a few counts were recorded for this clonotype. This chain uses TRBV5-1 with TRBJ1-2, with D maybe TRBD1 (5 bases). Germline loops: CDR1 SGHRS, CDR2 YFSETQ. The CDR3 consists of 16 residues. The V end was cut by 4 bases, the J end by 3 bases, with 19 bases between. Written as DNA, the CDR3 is TGCGCCAGCAGCACACCGACCGGGGGGAACCACTATGGCTACACCTTC. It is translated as CASSTPTGGNHYGYTF.

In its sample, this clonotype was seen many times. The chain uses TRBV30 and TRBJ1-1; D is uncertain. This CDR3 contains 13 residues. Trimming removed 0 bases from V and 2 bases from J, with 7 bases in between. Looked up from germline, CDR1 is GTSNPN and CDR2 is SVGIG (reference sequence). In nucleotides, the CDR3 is TGTGCCTGGAGTGTACAAATAAACACTGAAGCTTTCTTT. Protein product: CAWSVQINTEAFF. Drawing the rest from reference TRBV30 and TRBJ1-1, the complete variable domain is SQTIHQWPATLVQPVGSPLSLECTVEGTSNPNLYWYRQAAGRGLQLLFYSVGIGQISSEVPQNLSASRPQDRQFILSSKKLLLSDSGFYLCAWSVQINTEAFFGQGTRLTVV.

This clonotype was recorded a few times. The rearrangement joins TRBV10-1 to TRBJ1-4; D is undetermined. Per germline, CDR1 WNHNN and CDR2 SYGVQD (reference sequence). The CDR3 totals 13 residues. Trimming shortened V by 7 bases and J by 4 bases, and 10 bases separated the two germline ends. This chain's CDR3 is CASTRRYNEKLFF. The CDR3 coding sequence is TGCGCCAGCACCCGACGGTATAATGAAAAACTGTTTTTT.

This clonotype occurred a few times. The CDR3 nucleotides are TGTGCCAGCAATGGCGAACTAGCGGGAATAAATGAGCAGTTCTTC. Residues: CASNGELAGINEQFF. The chain joins TRBV7-9 to TRBJ2-1; 10 bases map to TRBD2. There are 15 residues in the CDR3. Germline CDR1 and CDR2: SEHNR and FQNEAQ (reference sequence). Trimming removed 7 bases from V and 7 bases from J; junction bases left unmatched: 10.

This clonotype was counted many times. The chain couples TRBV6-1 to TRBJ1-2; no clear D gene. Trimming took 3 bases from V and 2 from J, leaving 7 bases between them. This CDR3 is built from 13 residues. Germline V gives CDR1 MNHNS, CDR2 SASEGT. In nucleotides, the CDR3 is TGTGCCAGCAGTGAGCAATGGAACTATGGCTACACCTTC. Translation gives CASSEQWNYGYTF.

CDR3 nucleotides: TGTGCCAGTACCCCAGGGTTAAGGGGCCAAAACATTCAGTACTTC. The encoded protein is CASTPGLRGQNIQYF. The gene calls are TRBV19 and TRBJ2-4; D is possibly TRBD1 (5 bases). V dropped 7 bases and J dropped 5 bases, with 18 bases sitting between them. Germline assignment: CDR1 LNHDA and CDR2 SQIVND (reference sequence). This CDR3 region has 15 residues.

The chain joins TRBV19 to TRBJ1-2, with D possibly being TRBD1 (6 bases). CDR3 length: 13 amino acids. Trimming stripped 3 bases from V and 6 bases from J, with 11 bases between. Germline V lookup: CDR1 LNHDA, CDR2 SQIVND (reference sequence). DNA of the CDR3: TGTGCCAGTAGTATTGGGGGGCTTCATGGCTACACCTTC. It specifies CASSIGGLHGYTF.